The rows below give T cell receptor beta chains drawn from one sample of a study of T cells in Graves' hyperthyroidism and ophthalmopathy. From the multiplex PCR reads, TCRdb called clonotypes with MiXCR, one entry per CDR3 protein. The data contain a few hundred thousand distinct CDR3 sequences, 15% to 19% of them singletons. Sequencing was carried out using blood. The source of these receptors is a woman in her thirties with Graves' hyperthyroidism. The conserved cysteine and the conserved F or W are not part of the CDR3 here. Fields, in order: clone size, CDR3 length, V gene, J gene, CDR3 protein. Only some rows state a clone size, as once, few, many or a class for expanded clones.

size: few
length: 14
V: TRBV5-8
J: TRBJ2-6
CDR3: ASSLLLGSGANVLT

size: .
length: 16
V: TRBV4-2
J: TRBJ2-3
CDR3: ASSRVLAGTIGLDTQY

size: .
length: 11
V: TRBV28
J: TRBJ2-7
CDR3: ASGGGTTHEQY

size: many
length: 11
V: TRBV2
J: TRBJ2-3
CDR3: ASTRTDTDTQY

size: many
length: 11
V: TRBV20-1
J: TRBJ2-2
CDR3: SALYDGTGELF

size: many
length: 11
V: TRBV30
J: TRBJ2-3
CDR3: ASAGWGTDTQY

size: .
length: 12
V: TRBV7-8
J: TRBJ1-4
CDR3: ASSLRGVGEKLF

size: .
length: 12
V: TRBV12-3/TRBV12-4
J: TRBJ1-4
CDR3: ASTLRGLYEKLF

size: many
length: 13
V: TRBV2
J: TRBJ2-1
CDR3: ASRQRDESYNEQF

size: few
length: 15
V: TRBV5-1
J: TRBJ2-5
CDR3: ASNRGGTTGNQETQY

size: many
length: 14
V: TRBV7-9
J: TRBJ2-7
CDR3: ASSLSFSGSSYEQY

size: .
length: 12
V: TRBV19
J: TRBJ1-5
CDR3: ASSAGYGNQPQH

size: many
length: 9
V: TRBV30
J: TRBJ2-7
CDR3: AWSDTGEQY

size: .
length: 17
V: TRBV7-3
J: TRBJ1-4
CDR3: ASSLGRGQGAGRNEKLF

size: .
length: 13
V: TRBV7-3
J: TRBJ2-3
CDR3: ASSLELQAADTQY

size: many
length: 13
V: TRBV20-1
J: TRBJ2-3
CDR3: SAKKAGGRTDTQY

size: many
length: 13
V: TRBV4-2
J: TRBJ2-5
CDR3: ASSQASGGKETQY

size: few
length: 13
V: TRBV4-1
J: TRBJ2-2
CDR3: ASSPIQLSAGELF

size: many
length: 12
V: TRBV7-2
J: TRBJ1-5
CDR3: ASSPRSGNQPQH

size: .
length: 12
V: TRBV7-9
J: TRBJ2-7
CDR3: ASSLAGVVYEQY

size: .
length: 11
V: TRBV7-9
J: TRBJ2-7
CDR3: ASSAGLAGEQY

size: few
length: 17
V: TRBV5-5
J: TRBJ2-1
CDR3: ASTNPPGLAPFGYNEQF

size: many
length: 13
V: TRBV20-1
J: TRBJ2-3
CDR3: SASLQSPGTDTQY

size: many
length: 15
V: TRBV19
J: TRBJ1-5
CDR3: ASTRRLDRDSNQPQH

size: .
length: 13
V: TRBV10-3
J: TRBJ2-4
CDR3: AISAGEGKNFIQY

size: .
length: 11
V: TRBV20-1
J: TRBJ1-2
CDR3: SAKNRGLYGYT